This entry describes one TCR beta chain. Its antigen is currently not known. Base qualities are not recorded, but no much larger clone differs from it by a single base. The trial excluded patients who had a history of autoimmune disease or who were on systemic immunosuppression. Peripheral blood for TCR sequencing was collected from all dose cohorts at baseline, on cycle 4 day 1, and on cycle 7 day 1. Samples were obtained from an open-label, multicenter, first-in-human phase I dose-escalation trial of ivuxolimab. Adults with locally advanced or metastatic melanoma, renal cell carcinoma, hepatocellular carcinoma or head and neck squamous cell carcinoma were enrolled in the trial. Before TCR sequencing, CD4+ T cells and CD8+ T cells were sorted from peripheral blood as separate populations. This specimen comes from a study of OX40 agonist ivuxolimab in advanced cancers. Turning to the overall study: Ivuxolimab was an agonistic, fully human IgG2 monoclonal antibody directed against OX40 (CD134), a costimulatory receptor. Intravenous ivuxolimab was administered to patients every 2 weeks at six dose levels: 0.01, 0.1, 0.3, 1.5, 3 and 10 mg/kg. Of the approximately 53 patients in dose escalation, 19 had hepatocellular carcinoma, roughly 15 had melanoma, 9 had renal cell carcinoma and 9 had head and neck cancer. In the dose-escalation cohort, 82.7% of patients were male, and the mean age was approximately 60 years, with a range of 23 to 79. Patients were allowed to have had prior anti-PD-1, anti-PD-L1 or anti-CTLA-4 therapy, and about 40% of the dose-escalation patients had been treated with checkpoint inhibitors. Three dose-escalation patients achieved partial responses, one with hepatocellular carcinoma and two with cutaneous melanoma. Peripheral TCRbeta sequencing aimed to test whether ivuxolimab altered TCR sequence diversity and caused clonal T-cell expansion. The paper covers the monotherapy dose-escalation part of the phase I ivuxolimab trial, which included N ≈ 50 patients.

Study-level results and caveats: On average, CD8+ T cells showed more expanded clones than CD4+ T cells after ivuxolimab. In the 0.1-3.0 mg/kg groups, partial responders were among the patients with the lowest normalized peripheral clonal expansion, particularly in CD8+ T cells. Low levels of normalized T-cell clonal expansion were also seen in some nonresponding patients. At doses of 0.1 to 3.0 mg/kg, clonal expansion of both CD4+ and CD8+ T cells in blood was seen between baseline and week 6. Antigen specificity was not determined for the clonally expanded peripheral T cells.

The CDR3 covers 15 residues, taking in both the cysteine and the phenylalanine. Solely the CDR3 DNA is kept, with 45 bases framed from the first base. V loses 7 bases of germline sequence and J loses 5 bases, and the interval between the two ends is 21 bases. From the germline V gene (reference sequence), CDR1 is GTSNPN and CDR2 is SVGIG. For sequencing of the TCRbeta CDR3 region, genomic DNA was extracted from the sorted cells. The immunoSEQ Assay was used for sequencing of TCRbeta CDR3 regions. The table comes from immuneACCESS by way of TCRdb, which keeps in-frame sequences with V and J called. Part of the clones is missing from these tables; in studies checked, under half for an unresolved V gene and the rest for unknown reasons. The sample has roughly 40,000 clones on record, 80% to 90% of them singletons. Approximately 4.6% of the sample is held by the ten biggest clonotypes.

This clonotype was sampled from an adult with an advanced solid tumor such as melanoma, head and neck, liver or kidney cancer. The input for sequencing was CD4+ or CD8+ T cells sorted from blood, taken in a trial of the OX40 agonist ivuxolimab. The sequence is built from TRBV30 and TRBJ1-5; matching of 5 bases hints at TRBD1 as the D gene. CDR3 region: CASAPRGSLHQPQHF. The base sequence is TGTGCCTCCGCCCCACGGGGGAGCCTCCATCAGCCCCAGCATTTT.